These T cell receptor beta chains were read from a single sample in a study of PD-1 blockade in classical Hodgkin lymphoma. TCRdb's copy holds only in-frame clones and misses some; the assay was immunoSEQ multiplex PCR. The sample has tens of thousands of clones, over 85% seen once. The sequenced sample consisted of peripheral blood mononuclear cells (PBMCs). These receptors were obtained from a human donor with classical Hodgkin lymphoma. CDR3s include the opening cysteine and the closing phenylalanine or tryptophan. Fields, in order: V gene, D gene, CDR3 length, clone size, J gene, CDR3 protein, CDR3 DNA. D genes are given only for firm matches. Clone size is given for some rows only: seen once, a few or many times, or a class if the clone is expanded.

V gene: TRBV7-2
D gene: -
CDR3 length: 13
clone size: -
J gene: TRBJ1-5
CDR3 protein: CASSLADNQPQHF
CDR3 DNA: TGTGCCAGCAGCTTAGCGGACAATCAGCCCCAGCATTTT

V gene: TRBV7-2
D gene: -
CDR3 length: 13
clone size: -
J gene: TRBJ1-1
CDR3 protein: CASRVGGGAEAFF
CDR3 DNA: TGTGCCAGCAGAGTTGGAGGGGGGGCCGAAGCTTTCTTT

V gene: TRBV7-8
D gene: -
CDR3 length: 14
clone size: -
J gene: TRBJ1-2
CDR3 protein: CASSRAGEEGGYTF
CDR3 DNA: TGTGCCAGCAGTCGTGCGGGGGAGGAGGGTGGCTACACCTTC

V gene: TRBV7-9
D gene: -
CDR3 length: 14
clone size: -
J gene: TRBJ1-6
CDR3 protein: CASSLGEGTSPLHF
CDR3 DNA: TGTGCCAGCAGCTTGGGGGAAGGGACTTCACCCCTCCACTTT

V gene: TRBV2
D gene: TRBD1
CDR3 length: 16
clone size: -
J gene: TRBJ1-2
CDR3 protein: CASSGVRGIANYGYTF
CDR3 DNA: TGTGCCAGCAGTGGGGTCAGGGGGATAGCTAACTATGGCTACACCTTC

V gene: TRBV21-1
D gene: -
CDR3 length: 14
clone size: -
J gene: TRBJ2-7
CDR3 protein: CASSKGTSGSEQYF
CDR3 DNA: TGTGCCAGCAGCAAAGGGACTAGCGGGAGCGAGCAGTACTTC

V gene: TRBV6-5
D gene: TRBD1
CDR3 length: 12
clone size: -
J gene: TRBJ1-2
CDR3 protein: CASRGQTYRYTF
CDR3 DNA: TGTGCCAGCAGGGGACAGACTTATCGCTACACCTTC

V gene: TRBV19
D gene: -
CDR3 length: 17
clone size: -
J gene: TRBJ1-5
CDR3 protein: CASSIEGGGLGNQPQHF
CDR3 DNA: TGTGCCAGTAGTATAGAAGGGGGGGGCTTGGGTAATCAGCCCCAGCATTTT

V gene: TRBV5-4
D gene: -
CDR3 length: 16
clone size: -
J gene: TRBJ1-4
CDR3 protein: CASSRLGQTTNEKLFF
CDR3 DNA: TGTGCCAGCAGCCGACTAGGACAGACAACTAATGAAAAACTGTTTTTT

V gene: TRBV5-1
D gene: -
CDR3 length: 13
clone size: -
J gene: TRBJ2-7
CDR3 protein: CASSLLVGYEQYF
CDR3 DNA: TGCGCCAGCAGCTTATTAGTCGGCTACGAGCAGTACTTC

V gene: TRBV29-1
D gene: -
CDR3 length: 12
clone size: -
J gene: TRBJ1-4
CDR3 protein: CSASRSNEKLFF
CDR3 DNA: TGCAGCGCATCACGGTCGAATGAAAAACTGTTTTTT

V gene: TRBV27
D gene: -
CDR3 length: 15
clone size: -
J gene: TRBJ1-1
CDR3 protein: CASSVRLGGRAEAFF
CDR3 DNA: TGTGCCAGCAGTGTCCGACTTGGGGGGCGCGCTGAAGCTTTCTTT

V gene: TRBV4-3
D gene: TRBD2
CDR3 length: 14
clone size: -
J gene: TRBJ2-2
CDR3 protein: CASGREYGTGELFF
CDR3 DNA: TGCGCCAGCGGGCGGGAGTACGGCACCGGGGAGCTGTTTTTT

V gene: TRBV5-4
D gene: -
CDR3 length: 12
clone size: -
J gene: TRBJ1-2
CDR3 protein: CASSTQGGGYTF
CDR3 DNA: TGTGCCAGCAGTACACAGGGCGGTGGCTACACCTTC

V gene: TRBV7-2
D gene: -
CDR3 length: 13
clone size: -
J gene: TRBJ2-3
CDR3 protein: CASSLSGRGVQYF
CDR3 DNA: TGTGCCAGCAGCCTCTCCGGACGGGGAGTTCAGTATTTT

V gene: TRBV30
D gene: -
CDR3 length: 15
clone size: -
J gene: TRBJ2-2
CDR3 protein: CAWSLHFMYTGELFF
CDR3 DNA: TGTGCCTGGAGTTTGCATTTTATGTACACCGGGGAGCTGTTTTTT

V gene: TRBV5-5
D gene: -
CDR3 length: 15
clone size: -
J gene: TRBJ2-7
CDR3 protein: CASSLYQGSSYEQYF
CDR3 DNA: TGTGCCAGCAGCTTGTACCAGGGGAGCTCCTACGAGCAGTACTTC

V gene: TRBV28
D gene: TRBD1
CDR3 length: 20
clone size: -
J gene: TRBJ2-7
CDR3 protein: CASSLGQLRGPRDRLYEQYF
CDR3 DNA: TGTGCCAGCAGTTTAGGCCAGTTGAGAGGTCCCCGGGACAGGCTCTACGAGCAGTACTTC

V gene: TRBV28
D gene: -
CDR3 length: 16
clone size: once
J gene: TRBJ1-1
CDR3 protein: CASSLMGTSANTEAFF
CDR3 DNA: TGTGCCAGCAGTTTAATGGGCACCTCGGCGAACACTGAAGCTTTCTTT

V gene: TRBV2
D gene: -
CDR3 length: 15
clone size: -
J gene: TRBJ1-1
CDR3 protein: CASSYTIPRRIEAFF
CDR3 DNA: TGTGCCAGCAGCTACACTATTCCACGACGGATTGAAGCTTTCTTT

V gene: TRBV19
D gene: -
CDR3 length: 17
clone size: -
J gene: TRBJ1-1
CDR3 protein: CASSRVQDLGPNTEAFF
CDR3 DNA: TGTGCCAGTAGTCGAGTTCAAGATTTGGGCCCGAACACTGAAGCTTTCTTT

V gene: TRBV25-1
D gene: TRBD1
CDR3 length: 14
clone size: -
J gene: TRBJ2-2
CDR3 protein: CAPRPTGGPGELFF
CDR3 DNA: TGTGCCCCCAGACCTACAGGGGGCCCCGGGGAGCTGTTTTTT

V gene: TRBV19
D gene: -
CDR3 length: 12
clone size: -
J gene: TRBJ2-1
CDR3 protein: CASSNTRNEQFF
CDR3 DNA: TGTGCCAGTAGCAATACCAGGAATGAGCAGTTCTTC

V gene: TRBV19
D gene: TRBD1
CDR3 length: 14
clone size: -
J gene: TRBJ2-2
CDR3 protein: CASFGQGYTGELFF
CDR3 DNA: TGTGCCAGCTTTGGACAGGGGTACACCGGGGAGCTGTTTTTT

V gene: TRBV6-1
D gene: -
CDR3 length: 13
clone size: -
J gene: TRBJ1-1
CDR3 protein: CASSLQVNTEAFF
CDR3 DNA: TGTGCCAGCAGCTTACAGGTGAACACTGAAGCTTTCTTT

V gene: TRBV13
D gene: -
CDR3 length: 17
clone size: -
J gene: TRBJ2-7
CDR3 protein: CASSLGWGRDSTYEQYF
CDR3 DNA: TGTGCCAGCAGCTTAGGCTGGGGAAGGGATTCCACCTACGAGCAGTACTTC

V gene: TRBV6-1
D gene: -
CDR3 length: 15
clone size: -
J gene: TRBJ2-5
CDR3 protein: CASSPLQGGGETQYF
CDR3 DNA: TGTGCCAGCAGTCCCTTACAGGGTGGGGGGGAGACCCAGTACTTC

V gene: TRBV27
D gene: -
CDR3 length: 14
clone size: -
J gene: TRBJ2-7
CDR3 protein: CASSPNTGDYEQYF
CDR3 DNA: TGTGCCAGCAGTCCTAATACCGGGGACTACGAGCAGTACTTC

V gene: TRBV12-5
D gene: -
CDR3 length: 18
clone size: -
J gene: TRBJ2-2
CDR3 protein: CASGLGTVKFANTGELFF
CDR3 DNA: TGTGCTAGTGGTTTGGGTACAGTGAAGTTCGCGAACACCGGGGAGCTGTTTTTT

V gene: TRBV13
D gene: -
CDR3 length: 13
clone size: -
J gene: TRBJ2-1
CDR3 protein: CASSIRLVGEQFF
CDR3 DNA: TGTGCCAGCAGCATACGACTGGTGGGGGAGCAGTTCTTC

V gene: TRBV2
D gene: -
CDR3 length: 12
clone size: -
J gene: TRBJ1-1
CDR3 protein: CASSPPGRGAFF
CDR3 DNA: TGTGCCAGCAGCCCACCGGGAAGGGGAGCTTTCTTT

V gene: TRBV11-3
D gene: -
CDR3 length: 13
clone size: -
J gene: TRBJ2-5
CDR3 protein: CASSRGIGETQYF
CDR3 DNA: TGTGCCAGCAGCAGGGGGATTGGAGAGACCCAGTACTTC

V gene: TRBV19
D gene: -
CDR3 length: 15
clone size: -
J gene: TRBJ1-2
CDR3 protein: CASSVLGSKNYGYTF
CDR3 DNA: TGTGCCAGTAGTGTCCTCGGGTCGAAGAACTATGGCTACACCTTC

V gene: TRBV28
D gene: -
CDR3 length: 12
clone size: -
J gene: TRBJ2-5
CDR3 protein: CASKEGRETQYF
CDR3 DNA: TGTGCCAGCAAGGAGGGCCGGGAGACCCAGTACTTC

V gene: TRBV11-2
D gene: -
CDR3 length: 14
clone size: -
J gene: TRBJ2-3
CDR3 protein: CASSLSRGTDTQYF
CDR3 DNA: TGTGCCAGCAGCTTATCCAGGGGAACAGATACGCAGTATTTT

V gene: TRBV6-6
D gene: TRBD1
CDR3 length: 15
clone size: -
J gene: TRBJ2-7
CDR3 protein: CASSFDRGNSYEQYF
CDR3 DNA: TGTGCCAGCAGTTTCGACAGGGGAAATTCCTACGAGCAGTACTTC

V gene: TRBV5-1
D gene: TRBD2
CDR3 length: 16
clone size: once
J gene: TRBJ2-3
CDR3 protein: CASSLTSGRVTDTQYF
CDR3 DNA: TGCGCCAGCAGCTTGACTAGCGGGAGGGTCACAGATACGCAGTATTTT

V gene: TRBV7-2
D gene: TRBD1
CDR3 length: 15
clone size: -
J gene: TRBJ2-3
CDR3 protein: CASSFDRVGTDTQYF
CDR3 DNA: TGTGCCAGCAGCTTCGACAGGGTTGGGACAGATACGCAGTATTTT

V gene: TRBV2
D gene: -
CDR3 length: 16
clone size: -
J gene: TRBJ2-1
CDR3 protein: CASSEARGHGYNEQFF
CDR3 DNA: TGTGCCAGCAGTGAAGCGCGGGGGCATGGCTACAATGAGCAGTTCTTC

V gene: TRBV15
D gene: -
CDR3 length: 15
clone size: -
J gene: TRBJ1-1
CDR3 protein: CATSRDLRGNTEAFF
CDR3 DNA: TGTGCCACCAGCAGAGATTTAAGGGGGAACACTGAAGCTTTCTTT

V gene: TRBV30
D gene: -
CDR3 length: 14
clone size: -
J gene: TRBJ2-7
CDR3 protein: CAWSWTAPFYEQYF
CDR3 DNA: TGTGCCTGGAGCTGGACAGCGCCGTTTTACGAGCAGTACTTC

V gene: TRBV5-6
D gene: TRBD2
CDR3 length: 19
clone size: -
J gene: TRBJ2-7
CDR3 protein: CASSGTGTSGRAGNDEQYF
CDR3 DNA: TGTGCCAGCAGCGGAACCGGGACTAGCGGGAGGGCTGGGAACGACGAGCAGTACTTC

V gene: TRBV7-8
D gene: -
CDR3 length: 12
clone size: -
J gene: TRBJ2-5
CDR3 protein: CASSPLGETQYF
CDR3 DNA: TGTGCCAGCAGCCCCCTTGGAGAGACCCAGTACTTC

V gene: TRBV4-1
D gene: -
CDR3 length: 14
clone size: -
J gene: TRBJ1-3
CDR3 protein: CASSQHVPGNTIYF
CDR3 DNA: TGCGCCAGCAGCCAACATGTTCCTGGAAACACCATATATTTT

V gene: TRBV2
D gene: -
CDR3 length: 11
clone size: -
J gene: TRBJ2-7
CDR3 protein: CASGASYEQYF
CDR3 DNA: TGTGCCAGCGGGGCCAGCTACGAGCAGTACTTC

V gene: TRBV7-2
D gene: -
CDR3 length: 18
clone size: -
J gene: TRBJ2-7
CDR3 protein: CASSLALPGRRWAYEQYF
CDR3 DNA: TGTGCCAGCAGCTTAGCTCTCCCAGGGAGAAGGTGGGCCTACGAGCAGTACTTC

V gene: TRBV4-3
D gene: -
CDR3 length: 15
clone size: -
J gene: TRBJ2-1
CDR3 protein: CASSQLGGHHNEQFF
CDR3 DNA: TGCGCCAGCAGCCAACTCGGGGGGCACCACAATGAGCAGTTCTTC

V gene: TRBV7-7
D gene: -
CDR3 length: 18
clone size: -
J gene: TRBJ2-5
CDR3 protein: CASSRKGPGPWAKETQYF
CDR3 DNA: TGTGCCAGCAGCCGGAAGGGACCGGGGCCCTGGGCCAAAGAGACCCAGTACTTC

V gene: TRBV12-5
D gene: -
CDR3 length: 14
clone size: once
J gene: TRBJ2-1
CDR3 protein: CASGLGSPGNEQFF
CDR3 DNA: TGTGCTAGTGGTTTGGGATCGCCGGGCAATGAGCAGTTCTTC

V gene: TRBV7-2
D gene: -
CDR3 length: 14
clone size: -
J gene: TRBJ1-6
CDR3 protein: CASSLGAYNSPLHF
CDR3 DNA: TGTGCCAGCAGCTTGGGGGCCTATAATTCACCCCTCCACTTT

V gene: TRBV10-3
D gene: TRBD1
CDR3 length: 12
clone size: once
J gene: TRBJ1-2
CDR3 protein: CAISEDRGGYTF
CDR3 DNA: TGTGCCATCAGTGAGGACAGGGGTGGCTACACCTTC

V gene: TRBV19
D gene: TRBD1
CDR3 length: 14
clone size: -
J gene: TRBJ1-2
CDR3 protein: CARLGQGGKDGYTF
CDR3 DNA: TGTGCCAGGTTAGGACAGGGGGGTAAAGATGGCTACACCTTC

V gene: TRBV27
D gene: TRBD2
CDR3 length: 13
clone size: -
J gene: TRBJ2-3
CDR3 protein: CASRGLAYDTQYF
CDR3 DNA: TGTGCCAGCAGGGGACTAGCGTACGATACGCAGTATTTT

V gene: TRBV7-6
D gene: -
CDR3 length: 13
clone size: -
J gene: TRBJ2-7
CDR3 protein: CASSPIGAYEQYF
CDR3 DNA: TGTGCCAGCAGTCCAATTGGGGCCTACGAGCAGTACTTC

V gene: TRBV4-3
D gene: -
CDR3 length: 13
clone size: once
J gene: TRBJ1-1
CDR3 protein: CASRGQPNTEAFF
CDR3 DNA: TGCGCCAGCAGAGGACAGCCGAACACTGAAGCTTTCTTT

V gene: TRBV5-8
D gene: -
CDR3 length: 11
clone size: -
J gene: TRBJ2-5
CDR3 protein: CASSLILTQYF
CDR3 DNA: TGTGCCAGCAGCTTGATCCTGACCCAGTACTTC

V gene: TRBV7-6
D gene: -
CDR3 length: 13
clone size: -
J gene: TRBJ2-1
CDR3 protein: CASSLAGGNEQFF
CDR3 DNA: TGTGCCAGCAGCTTAGCGGGCGGGAATGAGCAGTTCTTC

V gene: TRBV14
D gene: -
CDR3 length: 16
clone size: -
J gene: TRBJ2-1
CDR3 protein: CASSLRLLGPNNEQFF
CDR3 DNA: TGTGCCAGCAGTCTTCGATTACTAGGGCCGAACAATGAGCAGTTCTTC